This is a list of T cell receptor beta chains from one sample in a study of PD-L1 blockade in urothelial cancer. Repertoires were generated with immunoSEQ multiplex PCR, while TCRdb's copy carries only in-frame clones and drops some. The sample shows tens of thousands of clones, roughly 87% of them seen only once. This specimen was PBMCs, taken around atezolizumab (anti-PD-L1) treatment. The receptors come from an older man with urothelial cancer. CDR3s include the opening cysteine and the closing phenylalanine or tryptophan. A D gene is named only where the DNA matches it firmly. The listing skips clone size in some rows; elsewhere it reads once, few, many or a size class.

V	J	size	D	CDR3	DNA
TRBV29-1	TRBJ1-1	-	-	CSVIRGMNTEAFF	TGCAGCGTTATAAGGGGGATGAACACTGAAGCTTTCTTT
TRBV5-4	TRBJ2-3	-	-	CASSFDFLDTQYF	TGTGCCAGCAGCTTCGACTTCTTAGATACGCAGTATTTT
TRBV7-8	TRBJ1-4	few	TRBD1	CASSPAGTGGEKLFF	TGTGCCAGCAGCCCGGCCGGGACAGGGGGTGAAAAACTGTTTTTT
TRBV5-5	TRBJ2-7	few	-	CASSPGAGLVEQYF	TGTGCCAGCAGCCCAGGCGCCGGTTTAGTCGAGCAGTACTTC
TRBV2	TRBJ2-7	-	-	CASSLKPGGQGYEQYF	TGTGCCAGCAGCCTAAAACCAGGGGGGCAGGGCTACGAGCAGTACTTC
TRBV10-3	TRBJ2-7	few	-	CATRDNSYEQYF	TGTGCCACTCGGGACAACTCCTACGAGCAGTACTTC
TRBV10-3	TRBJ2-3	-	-	CAISETTVRLSDTQYF	TGTGCCATCAGTGAGACCACGGTGAGATTGTCAGATACGCAGTATTTT
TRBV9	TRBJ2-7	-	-	CASSVARQGSEQYF	TGTGCCAGCAGCGTAGCTCGGCAGGGAAGCGAGCAGTACTTC
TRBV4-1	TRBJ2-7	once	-	CASSQDDPGLSYEQYF	TGCGCCAGCAGCCAAGATGACCCAGGCCTATCCTACGAGCAGTACTTC
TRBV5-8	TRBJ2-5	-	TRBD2	CASSTGTSGGETQYF	TGTGCCAGCAGCACCGGGACTAGCGGGGGGGAGACCCAGTACTTC
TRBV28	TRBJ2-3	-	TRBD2	CASSFVAGTDTQYF	TGTGCCAGCAGTTTCGTAGCGGGGACAGATACGCAGTATTTT
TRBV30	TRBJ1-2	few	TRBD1	CAWRTGGDGYTF	TGTGCCTGGAGAACAGGGGGCGATGGCTACACCTTC
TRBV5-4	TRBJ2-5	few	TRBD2	CASSSAGGGGETQYF	TGTGCCAGCAGCTCCGCGGGGGGAGGAGGGGAGACCCAGTACTTC
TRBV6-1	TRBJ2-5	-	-	CASSEVAGFGLAQYF	TGTGCCAGCAGTGAAGTGGCGGGGTTTGGGTTGGCCCAGTACTTC
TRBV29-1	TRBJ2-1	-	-	CSVPTSSYNEQFF	TGCAGCGTTCCGACTAGCTCCTACAATGAGCAGTTCTTC
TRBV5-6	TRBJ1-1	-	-	CASSSDPRTEAFF	TGTGCCAGCAGCTCCGATCCGAGGACTGAAGCTTTCTTT
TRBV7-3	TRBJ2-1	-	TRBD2	CASSLIAGEYEQFF	TGTGCCAGCAGCTTAATAGCGGGAGAATATGAGCAGTTCTTC
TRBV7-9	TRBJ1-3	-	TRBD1	CASGWDRGPGNTIYF	TGTGCCAGCGGTTGGGACAGGGGGCCTGGAAACACCATATATTTT
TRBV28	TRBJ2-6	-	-	CASSQGGSGFSGANVLTF	TGTGCCAGCAGCCAGGGGGGCAGTGGTTTCTCTGGGGCCAACGTCCTGACTTTC
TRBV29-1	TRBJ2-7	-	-	CSAIGVAGSYEQYF	TGCAGCGCTATAGGGGTAGCCGGTTCCTACGAGCAGTACTTC
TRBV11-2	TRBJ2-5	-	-	CASSSTGVGTQYF	TGTGCCAGCTCCTCGACGGGGGTCGGGACCCAGTACTTC
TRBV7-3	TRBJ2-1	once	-	CASSLNNFDEQFF	TGTGCCAGCAGCTTAAATAATTTCGATGAGCAGTTCTTC
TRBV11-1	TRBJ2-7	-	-	CASSPRLTYEQYF	TGTGCCAGCAGCCCCCGACTAACCTACGAGCAGTACTTC
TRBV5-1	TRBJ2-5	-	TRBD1	CASSLGVTGEETQYF	TGCGCCAGCAGCTTGGGGGTGACAGGGGAAGAGACCCAGTACTTC
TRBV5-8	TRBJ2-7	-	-	CASSRRDRDFLDEQYF	TGTGCCAGCAGCCGAAGAGATCGGGACTTTCTGGACGAGCAGTACTTC
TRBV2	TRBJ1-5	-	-	CASSEGRTNQPQHF	TGTGCCAGCAGTGAAGGCAGGACAAATCAGCCCCAGCATTTT
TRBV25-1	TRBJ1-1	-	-	CASSDNTLNTEAFF	TGTGCCAGCAGTGACAACACCTTGAACACTGAAGCTTTCTTT
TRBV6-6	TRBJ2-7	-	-	CASSLRVLADTYEQYF	TGTGCCAGCAGTCTACGTGTCCTAGCAGATACCTACGAGCAGTACTTC
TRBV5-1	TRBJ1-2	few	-	CASSPTQGIGYTF	TGCGCCAGCAGCCCCACCCAGGGAATTGGCTACACCTTC
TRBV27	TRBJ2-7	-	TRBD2	CASSLTAFNTGTSGRPPYEQYF	TGTGCCAGCAGTCTAACGGCCTTTAATACCGGGACTAGCGGGAGGCCTCCCTACGAGCAGTACTTC
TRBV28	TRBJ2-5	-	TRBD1	CASRSSTGGETQYF	TGTGCCAGCAGATCATCGACAGGGGGCGAGACCCAGTACTTC
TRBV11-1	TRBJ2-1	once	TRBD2	CASSVGEGRGSYNEQFF	TGTGCCAGCAGCGTGGGGGAGGGGAGGGGCTCCTACAATGAGCAGTTCTTC
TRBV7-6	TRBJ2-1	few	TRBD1	CASSPRQGAYNEQFF	TGTGCCAGCAGCCCCAGACAGGGGGCCTACAATGAGCAGTTCTTC
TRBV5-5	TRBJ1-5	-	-	CASSLGLAGQPQHF	TGTGCCAGCAGCTTGGGGTTAGCTGGTCAGCCCCAGCATTTT